This entry describes one T cell receptor (beta chain). Its specificity is not known. This entry comes from a study of shared clonotypes between healthy human individuals. Study-level points and caveats: Across several donors, naive CD4 shared approximately 4.5%, naive CD8 3% to 3.5%, memory CD4 2% to 2.5%, memory CD8 under 0.5%.

V was clipped by 2 bases and J by 3 bases, with 9 bases between them. This CDR3 is 14 amino acids long. Germline V CDR1 and CDR2: SGDLS, YYNGEE. As originally analysed: Junction-only sequences without quality scores were provided by ImmunoSEQ, so filtering was different. Assay used: immunoSEQ multiplex PCR; TCRdb lists only in-frame clones, some missing. V and J calls and clone size come straight from that table; D and trimming were deduced from the DNA. In the table there are roughly 2.2 million clones, about nine tenths of which are singletons. The sequence derives from a man between 18 and 35 years old in good health. Some clones in this sample may be carry-over from other donors' samples. The sequencing sample was made of naive CD4+ T cells from PBMCs. Subset here: CD45RA+ positively selected. V gene TRBV9 combines with J gene TRBJ1-5; maybe TRBD1 (6 bases). The CDR3 region has the DNA TGTGCCAGCAGCGTCACAGGGACCAATCAGCCCCAGCATTTT. Translating gives CASSVTGTNQPQHF.